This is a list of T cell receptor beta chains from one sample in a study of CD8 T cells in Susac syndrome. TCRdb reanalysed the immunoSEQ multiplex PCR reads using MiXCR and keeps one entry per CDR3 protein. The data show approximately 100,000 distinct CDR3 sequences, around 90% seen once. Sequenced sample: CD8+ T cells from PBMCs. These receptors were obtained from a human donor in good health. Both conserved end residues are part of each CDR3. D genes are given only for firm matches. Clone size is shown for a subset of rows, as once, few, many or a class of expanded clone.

CSAGITQETQYF	TGCAGTGCTGGGATCACCCAAGAGACCCAGTACTTC	TRBJ2-5	TRBV20-1	-	-
CASSLDWGGQGARYTF	TGTGCCAGCAGTTTAGACTGGGGGGGACAGGGGGCTCGCTACACCTTC	TRBJ1-2	TRBV12-3/TRBV12-4	TRBD1	-
CASSQDWEAEYGYTF	TGTGCCAGCAGCCAAGATTGGGAGGCGGAGTATGGCTACACCTTC	TRBJ1-2	TRBV4-2	-	-
CASTVGRRDRGQGYTF	TGTGCCAGCACCGTGGGGCGCAGGGACAGGGGGCAGGGCTACACCTTC	TRBJ1-2	TRBV7-2	TRBD1	-
CATRIGPYEQYF	TGTGCCACCCGAATAGGACCGTACGAGCAGTACTTC	TRBJ2-7	TRBV7-9	-	-
CASSVSSGSAPYNEQFF	TGTGCCAGCAGCGTCTCTAGCGGGAGTGCTCCCTACAATGAGCAGTTCTTC	TRBJ2-1	TRBV7-8	TRBD2	once
CSVSDSYEQYF	TGCAGCGTATCGGACTCCTACGAGCAGTACTTC	TRBJ2-7	TRBV29-1	-	few
CSARDSAGTSSYEQYF	TGCAGTGCTAGAGATTCTGCAGGGACTAGCTCCTACGAGCAGTACTTC	TRBJ2-7	TRBV20-1	TRBD2	-
CASSFPQGRRAFF	TGTGCCAGCAGTTTCCCCCAGGGCCGGCGCGCTTTCTTT	TRBJ1-1	TRBV12-3/TRBV12-4	-	-
CASSLNPRINTEAFF	TGTGCCAGCAGTTTAAATCCCAGGATAAACACTGAAGCTTTCTTT	TRBJ1-1	TRBV12-3/TRBV12-4	-	-
CASSPGQGGHQPQHF	TGCGCCAGCAGCCCTGGACAGGGCGGCCATCAGCCCCAGCATTTT	TRBJ1-5	TRBV5-1	TRBD1	once
CASSTGLGYTF	TGTGCCAGCAGTACAGGGTTGGGCTACACCTTC	TRBJ1-2	TRBV27	-	once
CARRQPDRASSGANVLTF	TGTGCCAGAAGACAGCCGGACAGGGCGAGCTCTGGGGCCAACGTCCTGACTTTC	TRBJ2-6	TRBV5-3	TRBD1	once
CASSQDAAGWTYEQYF	TGTGCCAGCAGCCAAGATGCGGCAGGGTGGACCTACGAGCAGTACTTC	TRBJ2-7	TRBV14	-	once
CSAREGNEQYF	TGCAGTGCTAGAGAGGGGAACGAGCAGTACTTC	TRBJ2-7	TRBV20-1	-	-
CASSLRGQTSGSSYEQYF	TGTGCCAGCAGCTTAAGGGGCCAAACTAGCGGGAGCTCCTACGAGCAGTACTTC	TRBJ2-7	TRBV7-9	TRBD2	-
CASSPQHGNTEAFF	TGTGCCAGCTCACCTCAGCACGGGAACACTGAAGCTTTCTTT	TRBJ1-1	TRBV18	-	-
CASSLSGGRGSFQTYEQYF	TGCGCCAGCAGCTTGAGCGGGGGTAGAGGTTCCTTCCAAACCTACGAGCAGTACTTC	TRBJ2-7	TRBV5-1	TRBD2	few
CASSVQPGLAGGSNEQFF	TGTGCCAGCAGCGTGCAACCGGGACTAGCGGGAGGGAGTAATGAGCAGTTCTTC	TRBJ2-1	TRBV9	TRBD2	-
CASSRLAGGPRETQYF	TGTGCCAGCAGCCGACTAGCGGGAGGGCCCCGAGAGACCCAGTACTTC	TRBJ2-5	TRBV3-1	TRBD2	-
CASSRTSGGANEQFF	TGTGCCAGCAGCCGAACTAGCGGGGGGGCCAATGAGCAGTTCTTC	TRBJ2-1	TRBV7-9	TRBD2	-
CASRTNRGGQPPGELFF	TGTGCCAGCAGGACCAATAGGGGGGGACAACCACCCGGGGAGCTGTTTTTT	TRBJ2-2	TRBV21-1	-	-
CAWSVGATRASYEQYF	TGTGCCTGGAGTGTAGGAGCTACTAGGGCCTCCTACGAGCAGTACTTC	TRBJ2-7	TRBV30	-	-
CASMIGQETQYF	TGTGCCAGCATGATCGGTCAAGAGACCCAGTACTTC	TRBJ2-5	TRBV6-2/TRBV6-3	-	-
CASSPLRQGHTEAFF	TGTGCCAGCTCACCACTTAGACAGGGCCACACTGAAGCTTTCTTT	TRBJ1-1	TRBV18	TRBD1	-
CASSYQLRDSRYEQYF	TGTGCCAGCAGTTATCAACTCCGGGACAGCCGCTACGAGCAGTACTTC	TRBJ2-7	TRBV27	TRBD1	-
CASSTDTGELFF	TGTGCCAGCAGTACCGACACCGGGGAGCTGTTTTTT	TRBJ2-2	TRBV2	-	-
CSVAPDGNTGELFF	TGCAGCGTTGCCCCGGACGGAAACACCGGGGAGCTGTTTTTT	TRBJ2-2	TRBV29-1	-	-
CASSLEGGAEQYF	TGCGCCAGCAGCTTGGAGGGAGGGGCCGAGCAGTACTTC	TRBJ2-7	TRBV5-1	TRBD2	few
CASSPGGGVDEQYF	TGTGCCAGCAGCCCCGGGGGAGGGGTAGACGAGCAGTACTTC	TRBJ2-7	TRBV25-1	TRBD2	-
CSAGRMNTEAFF	TGCAGCGCGGGCAGGATGAACACTGAAGCTTTCTTT	TRBJ1-1	TRBV29-1	-	-
CASSLVGDKNYGYTF	TGTGCCAGCAGCTTAGTCGGGGACAAGAACTATGGCTACACCTTC	TRBJ1-2	TRBV7-9	-	-
CASSSTGGSYEQYF	TGTGCCAGCAGTTCGACAGGGGGTAGTTACGAGCAGTACTTC	TRBJ2-7	TRBV7-9	TRBD1	-
CASSSDNTMMNTEAFF	TGTGCCAGCAGCTCGGACAACACGATGATGAACACTGAAGCTTTCTTT	TRBJ1-1	TRBV5-6	-	-
CATPSLDWRRDTQYF	TGTGCCACCCCATCCTTGGACTGGCGGAGGGATACGCAGTATTTT	TRBJ2-3	TRBV7-9	-	-
CSVSQRGGAFF	TGCAGCGTTTCCCAGAGGGGGGGAGCTTTCTTT	TRBJ1-1	TRBV29-1	-	-
CASSATTGVETQYF	TGCGCCAGCAGCGCTACGACAGGCGTGGAGACCCAGTACTTC	TRBJ2-5	TRBV5-1	-	-
CATSTSGRATDTQYF	TGTGCCACCAGCACTAGCGGGAGGGCCACAGATACGCAGTATTTT	TRBJ2-3	TRBV15	TRBD2	-
CASSLNRGDRQPQHF	TGTGCCAGCAGTTTGAACAGGGGGGACAGACAGCCCCAGCATTTT	TRBJ1-5	TRBV27	TRBD1	-
CASSSRTPNEQFF	TGTGCCAGCAGTTCTAGGACTCCGAATGAGCAGTTCTTC	TRBJ2-1	TRBV7-2	-	once
CASSERGGTYNEQFF	TGTGCCAGCAGTGAACGGGGGGGGACTTACAATGAGCAGTTCTTC	TRBJ2-1	TRBV2	TRBD2	-
CASSQDSRGEQYF	TGTGCCAGCAGCCAAGATTCTAGGGGCGAGCAGTACTTC	TRBJ2-7	TRBV4-2	-	-
CASTSPGQGRAGANVLTF	TGTGCCAGCACCTCCCCGGGACAGGGACGCGCCGGGGCCAACGTCCTGACTTTC	TRBJ2-6	TRBV6-1	TRBD1	-
CASSGRAGAGELFF	TGTGCCAGTAGTGGCCGGGCTGGGGCCGGGGAGCTGTTTTTT	TRBJ2-2	TRBV19	-	-